What follows describes a single T cell receptor beta chain. This entry belongs to a study of blood T cell repertoires in COVID-19. Whole-study context: The analysed material was cDNA or gDNA that came from T cells, B-cell-depleted T cells, or PBMCs.

Germline values: CDR1 SGHKS, CDR2 YYEKEE (reference sequence). The CDR3 has 15 amino acids. With 3 bases clipped from V and 2 bases from J, the junction kept 4 bases outside the gene matches. Cohort allocation depended upon clinical history that participants reported. As originally analysed: The authors estimated nucleated cell counts from reference gene primer amplification. TCRdb's copy holds only in-frame clones and misses some; the assay was immunoSEQ multiplex PCR. The V and J calls and clone size come from that table; D and trimming were worked out from the DNA. The table lists fewer than 350,000 clones, approximately 90% of them singletons.

The TCR comes from a woman aged 60-75 years in a cohort exposed to, infected with or recovered from COVID-19 (not recorded which). Sequenced: PBMCs or T cells enriched from blood (not recorded which). The rearrangement links TRBV5-5 to TRBJ1-3; 8 nucleotides align to TRBD1. CDR3: CASSYGQGPGNTIYF. In nucleotides, the CDR3 is TGTGCCAGCAGCTACGGACAGGGCCCTGGAAACACCATATATTTT.